The 7 T cell receptor beta chains below all came from one sample that was sequenced in a study of regulatory T cells in long-lasting Graves disease. In building TCR beta libraries, iRepertoire HTBI primers were used together with Arm-PCR of CDR3 regions. Each CDR3 protein gets one entry after TCRdb re-called the multiplex PCR reads with MiXCR. This sample has roughly 410,000 distinct CDR3 sequences, with about 15% found just once. Time point indicated: newly diagnosed GD, antithyroid drugs for less than 3 months. The TCR library used RNA extracted from PBMCs. This sample also belongs to another study, concerning T cells in Graves' hyperthyroidism and ophthalmopathy.

This specimen consisted of peripheral blood mononuclear cells (PBMCs), obtained at new diagnosis, from a patient treated with antithyroid drugs. The source of these receptors is a woman aged 40 to 50 with Graves disease.

The V call is TRBV30, the J call TRBJ2-1; no definite D call. There are 14 residues in the CDR3. V lost 1 base, J lost 5 bases, and 12 bases lay in between. CDR1 GTSNPN and CDR2 SVGIG come from the germline V gene (reference sequence). CDR3: CAWSGRITDNEQFF. Here the CDR3 DNA reads TGTGCCTGGAGTGGGCGGATCACAGACAATGAGCAGTTCTTC.

This clonotype was observed at least ten times. The chain uses TRBV28 and TRBJ1-5; the D gene is possibly TRBD1 (5 bases). Trimming shortened V by 6 bases and J by 0 bases, and 18 bases separated the two germline ends. The CDR3 totals 17 residues. Germline CDR1 MDHEN, CDR2 SYDVKM. The CDR3 nucleotides are TGTGCCAGCAGACCCCCCAGGGAGGCGTATAGCAATCAGCCCCAGCATTTT. It specifies CASRPPREAYSNQPQHF.

This clonotype was picked up a small number of times. The chain recombines TRBV9 with TRBJ2-6, with TRBD1 matching 9 bases. Germline values: CDR1 SGDLS, CDR2 YYNGEE. This CDR3 comprises 18 residues. J was trimmed by 0 bases and V by 0 bases; bases with no gene match: 4. The CDR3 spells CASSVAADRGSGANVLTF. The CDR3 DNA reads as TGTGCCAGCAGCGTAGCAGCGGACAGGGGCTCTGGGGCCAACGTCCTGACTTTC.

Ten or more counts support this clonotype. This rearrangement joins TRBV5-1 to TRBJ2-2; D is uncertain. This CDR3 spans 13 amino acids. Trimming shortened V by 4 bases and J by 4 bases, and 8 bases separated the two germline ends. CDR1 and CDR2 from the germline V gene are SGHRS and YFSETQ. The chain's CDR3 is CASSIYGTGELFF. Written as DNA, the CDR3 is TGCGCCAGCAGCATTTACGGCACCGGGGAGCTGTTTTTT.

V gene TRBV28 combines with J gene TRBJ1-4; D gene uncertain. Trimming shortened V by 5 bases and J by 7 bases, and 14 bases separated the two germline ends. The CDR3 has 14 amino acids. Germline V gene data show CDR1 as MDHEN and CDR2 as SYDVKM. The chain's CDR3 is CASSPRGRVEKLFF. In nucleotides, the CDR3 is TGTGCCAGCAGTCCGAGAGGGCGGGTTGAAAAACTGTTTTTT.

This clonotype was counted ten times or more. The chain recombines TRBV6-2 or TRBV6-3 with TRBJ2-5; tentatively, D is TRBD2 (6 bases). V was trimmed by 7 bases and J by 1 base, leaving 16 bases between them. The length of the CDR3 is 15 residues. Looked up from germline, CDR1 is MNHEY and CDR2 is SVGEGT. CDR3 in amino acids: CASMEGPTFQETQYF. In DNA form, the CDR3 reads TGTGCCAGCATGGAGGGACCGACCTTCCAAGAGACCCAGTACTTC.

The J gene is TRBJ1-1, the V gene TRBV19, with TRBD1 identical over 7 bases. The trim removed 8 bases at V and 7 bases at J, leaving 4 bases unmatched. CDR3 size: 11 residues. The germline V gene has CDR1 LNHDA and CDR2 SQIVND (reference sequence). As DNA, the CDR3 is TGTGCCAGTCGCTACAGGGGTGAAGCTTTCTTT. This sequence encodes CASRYRGEAFF.